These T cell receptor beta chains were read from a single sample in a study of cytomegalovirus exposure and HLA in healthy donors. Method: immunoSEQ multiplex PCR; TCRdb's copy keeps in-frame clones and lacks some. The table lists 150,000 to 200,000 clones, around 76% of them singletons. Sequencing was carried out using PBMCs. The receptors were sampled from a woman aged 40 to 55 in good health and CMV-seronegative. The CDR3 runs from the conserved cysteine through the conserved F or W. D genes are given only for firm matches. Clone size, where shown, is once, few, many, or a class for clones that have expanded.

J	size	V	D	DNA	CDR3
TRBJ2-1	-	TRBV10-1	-	TGCGCCAGCAGTGAGTTGCCACTAGTGAAAGGCAATGAGCAGTTCTTC	CASSELPLVKGNEQFF
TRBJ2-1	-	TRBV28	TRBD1	TGTGCCAGCAGTTTAGGGGGACAGCTATACAATGAGCAGTTCTTC	CASSLGGQLYNEQFF
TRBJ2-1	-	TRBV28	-	TGTGCCAGCAGTTTAAGGACTACCAATGAGCAGTTCTTC	CASSLRTTNEQFF
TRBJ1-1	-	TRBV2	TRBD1	TGTGCCAGCAGTGCCGGGACAGGGTCCACTGAAGCTTTCTTT	CASSAGTGSTEAFF
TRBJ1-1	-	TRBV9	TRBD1	TGTGCCAGCAAGAGGGATCGGGACAGTACTGAAGCTTTCTTT	CASKRDRDSTEAFF
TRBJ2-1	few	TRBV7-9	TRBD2	TGTGCCAGCAGCCCCTTGGGGGGGGTCAATGAGCAGTTCTTC	CASSPLGGVNEQFF
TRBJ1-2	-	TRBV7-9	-	TGTGCCAGCAGCTCCCCCGGAGGGGCGAATGGCTACACCTTC	CASSSPGGANGYTF
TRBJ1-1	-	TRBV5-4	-	TGTGCCAGCAGCTTGGACGCGGGTTTTACTGAAGCTTTCTTT	CASSLDAGFTEAFF
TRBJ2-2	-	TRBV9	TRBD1	TGTGCCAGCAGCCAAGGACAGGGCACCGGGGAGCTGTTTTTT	CASSQGQGTGELFF
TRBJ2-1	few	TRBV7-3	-	TGTGCCAGCAGCTTATTTGGTTCGGACAAACAGTTCTTC	CASSLFGSDKQFF
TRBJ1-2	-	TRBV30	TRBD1	TGTGCCTGGAATAGGGGGCCGAGGGGCTACACCTTC	CAWNRGPRGYTF
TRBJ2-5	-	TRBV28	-	TGTGCCAGCAGTTTGTGGGACTCAAGTGGGGAGACCCAGTACTTC	CASSLWDSSGETQYF
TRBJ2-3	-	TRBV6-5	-	TGTGCCAGCAGGGCGGCTAGCACAGATACGCAGTATTTT	CASRAASTDTQYF
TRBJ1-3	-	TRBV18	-	TGTGCCAGCTCACCATCAAGAGTTTCTGGAAACACCATATATTTT	CASSPSRVSGNTIYF
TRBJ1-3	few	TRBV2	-	TGTGCCAGCAGTCAAGAGGGGGACACTGGAAACACCATATATTTT	CASSQEGDTGNTIYF
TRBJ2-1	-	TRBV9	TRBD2	TGTGCCAGCAGCGTTCGGGCGGGAGCAAACAATGAGCAGTTCTTC	CASSVRAGANNEQFF
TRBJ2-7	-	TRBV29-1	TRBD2	TGCAGCGTGGGACTAGATTACGAGCAGTACTTC	CSVGLDYEQYF
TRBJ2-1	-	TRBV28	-	TGTGCCAGCAGTCCAGGCGACGCAAGGGGTTACAATGAGCAGTTCTTC	CASSPGDARGYNEQFF
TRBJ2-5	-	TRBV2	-	TGTGCCAGCAGGGCAGGATTACAAGAGACCCAGTACTTC	CASRAGLQETQYF
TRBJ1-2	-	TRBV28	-	TGTGCCAGCAGTTTATTGATAGGGGGAAGGGGCTACACCTTC	CASSLLIGGRGYTF
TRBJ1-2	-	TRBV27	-	TGTGCCAGCAGTTTGGGGGGGCAAGTTCTCGGCTACACCTTC	CASSLGGQVLGYTF
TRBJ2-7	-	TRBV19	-	TGTGCCAGTAGTACACAGATGACCTACGAGCAGTACTTC	CASSTQMTYEQYF
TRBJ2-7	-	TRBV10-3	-	TGTGCCATCTCCCTGTCCGGGTCGTCCTACGAGCAGTACTTC	CAISLSGSSYEQYF
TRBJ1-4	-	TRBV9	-	TGTGCCAGCAGCCCCGTAGGGGCAGGGGCAGGTGAAAAACTGTTTTTT	CASSPVGAGAGEKLFF
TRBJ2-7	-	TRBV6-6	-	TGTGCCAGCAGTACTGACTTGATCGAGCAGTACTTC	CASSTDLIEQYF
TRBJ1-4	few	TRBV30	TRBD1	TGTGCCTGGAGCCCTTGGACAGGCCGCGAAAAACTGTTTTTT	CAWSPWTGREKLFF
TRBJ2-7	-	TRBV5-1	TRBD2	TGCGCCAGCAGCTCTACTAGCGGCAACTCCTACGAGCAGTACTTC	CASSSTSGNSYEQYF
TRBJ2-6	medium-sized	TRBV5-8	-	TGTGCCAGCAGCTTGGTAGGGGCTGGGGCCAACGTCCTGACTTTC	CASSLVGAGANVLTF
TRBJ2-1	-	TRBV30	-	TGTGCCTGGAGTGGAAACAGGGAGAGAAATGAGCAGTTCTTC	CAWSGNRERNEQFF
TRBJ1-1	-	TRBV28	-	TGTGCCAGCTCAATACAGGGAGTGAACACTGAAGCTTTCTTT	CASSIQGVNTEAFF
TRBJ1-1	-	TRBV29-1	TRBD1	TGCAGCGGTGGACAGGGGGGTGAAGCTTTCTTT	CSGGQGGEAFF
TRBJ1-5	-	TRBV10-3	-	TGTGCCATCAGTGAGGTCGAGGGAAATCAGCCCCAGCATTTT	CAISEVEGNQPQHF
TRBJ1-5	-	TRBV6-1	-	TGTGCCAGCAGTGAAGTCGGTAGAAGCAATCAGCCCCAGCATTTT	CASSEVGRSNQPQHF
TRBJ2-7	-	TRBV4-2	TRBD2	TGTGCCAGCAGCCAAGAAGGGACTAGCGGGAGGAGGGAGCAGTACTTC	CASSQEGTSGRREQYF
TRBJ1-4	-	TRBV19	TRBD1	TGTGCCAGTAGTATCGGGACAGGGAATGAAAAACTGTTTTTT	CASSIGTGNEKLFF
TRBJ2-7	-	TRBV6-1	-	TGTGCCAGCAGTGAAGCGCTTCTGCAGGAGGGCTCAGACGAGCAGTACTTC	CASSEALLQEGSDEQYF
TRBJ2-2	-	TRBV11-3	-	TGTGCCAGCGCCCGTACTACGAACACCGGGGAGCTGTTTTTT	CASARTTNTGELFF
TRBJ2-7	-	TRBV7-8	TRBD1	TGTGCCAGCAGCTTCCCCGGGACAGGGGTCGTATTCTCCTACGAGCAGTACTTC	CASSFPGTGVVFSYEQYF
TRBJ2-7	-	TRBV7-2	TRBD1	TGTGCCAGCAGCCCCTGGGACAGGGGGACCTACGAGCAGTACTTC	CASSPWDRGTYEQYF
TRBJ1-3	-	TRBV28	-	TGTGCCAGCACCCCGTACTCTGGAAACACCATATATTTT	CASTPYSGNTIYF
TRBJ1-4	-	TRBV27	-	TGTGCCAGCAGTTTTTTCGACAGGACGGAACTGTTTTTT	CASSFFDRTELFF
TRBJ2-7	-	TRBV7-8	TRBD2	TGTGCCAGCAGCACCACGCGACTAGCGGGAGCCCTCGAGCAGTACTTC	CASSTTRLAGALEQYF
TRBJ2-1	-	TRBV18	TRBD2	TGTGCCAGCTCACCACAAAGCGGGAGGAGGAATGAGCAGTTCTTC	CASSPQSGRRNEQFF
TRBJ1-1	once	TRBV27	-	TGTGCCAGCAGTTTACGGCCGGGATCTGGGGGCTCAGAAGCTTTCTTT	CASSLRPGSGGSEAFF
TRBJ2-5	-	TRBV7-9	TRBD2	TGTGCCAGCAGCTCCACTTGGACTAGCGGGAGGGAGGAGACCCAGTACTTC	CASSSTWTSGREETQYF
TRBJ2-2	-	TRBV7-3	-	TGTGCCAGCAGCTTAGGTACGAGGACGAACACCGGGGAGCTGTTTTTT	CASSLGTRTNTGELFF
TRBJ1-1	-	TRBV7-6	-	TGTGCCAGCACGGAGGGGACTACTGAAGCTTTCTTT	CASTEGTTEAFF
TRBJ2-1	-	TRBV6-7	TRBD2	TGTGCCAGCAGTTACCCTTGGACTAGCGGTAAGAGCTCCTACAATGAGCAGTTCTTC	CASSYPWTSGKSSYNEQFF